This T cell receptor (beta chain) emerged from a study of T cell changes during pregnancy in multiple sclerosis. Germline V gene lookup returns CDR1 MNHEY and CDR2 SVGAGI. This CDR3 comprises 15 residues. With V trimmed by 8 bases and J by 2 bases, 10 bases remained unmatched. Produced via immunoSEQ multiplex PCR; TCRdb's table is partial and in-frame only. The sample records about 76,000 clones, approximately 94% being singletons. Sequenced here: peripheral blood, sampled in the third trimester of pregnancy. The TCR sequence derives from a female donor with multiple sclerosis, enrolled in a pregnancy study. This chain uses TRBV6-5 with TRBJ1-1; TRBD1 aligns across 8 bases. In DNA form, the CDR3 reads TGTGCCAGCTCAGGGGGCCTCTTCGAAAACACTGAAGCTTTCTTT. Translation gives CASSGGLFENTEAFF.